This TCR beta chain comes out of a study of vaccination and CD4 T cells after COVID-19. Study-level information: Two Hispanic individuals were among six male and four female convalescent patients.

Sequencing of DNA taken from cultured CD4+ T cells relied on the Oncomine TCR Beta short-read assay. TCRdb independently ran MiXCR on the PCR reads; one entry per CDR3 protein. The sample has 17,000 or so distinct CDR3 sequences; more than 40% are singletons. As concerns this clonotype: Its antigen is currently unknown.

Treatment meaning: roughly 10-day PBMC culture with coronavirus spike peptide pools or control peptides (ViraFEST assay). Cultures of PBMCs, a few million per well, were set up with roughly 11 IU/ml IL-2 and about 9.7 ug/ml peptide pools. The V gene's germline CDR1 is LNHNV and CDR2 YYDKDF (reference sequence). The J segment lost 11 bases and the V segment lost 0 bases, leaving 12 bases of the junction unmatched. CDR3 size: 16 residues. The clonotype originates from a human donor who had recovered from COVID-19. The genes are TRBV15 and TRBJ1-5; 8 bases agree with TRBD1. The source material was CD4+ T cells from blood, cultured in vitro, sampled before SARS-CoV-2 vaccination. CDR3 DNA sequence: TGTGCCACCAGCAGAGATCGGACAGGGCTCACAGGCACCCAGCATTTT. As protein: CATSRDRTGLTGTQHF.